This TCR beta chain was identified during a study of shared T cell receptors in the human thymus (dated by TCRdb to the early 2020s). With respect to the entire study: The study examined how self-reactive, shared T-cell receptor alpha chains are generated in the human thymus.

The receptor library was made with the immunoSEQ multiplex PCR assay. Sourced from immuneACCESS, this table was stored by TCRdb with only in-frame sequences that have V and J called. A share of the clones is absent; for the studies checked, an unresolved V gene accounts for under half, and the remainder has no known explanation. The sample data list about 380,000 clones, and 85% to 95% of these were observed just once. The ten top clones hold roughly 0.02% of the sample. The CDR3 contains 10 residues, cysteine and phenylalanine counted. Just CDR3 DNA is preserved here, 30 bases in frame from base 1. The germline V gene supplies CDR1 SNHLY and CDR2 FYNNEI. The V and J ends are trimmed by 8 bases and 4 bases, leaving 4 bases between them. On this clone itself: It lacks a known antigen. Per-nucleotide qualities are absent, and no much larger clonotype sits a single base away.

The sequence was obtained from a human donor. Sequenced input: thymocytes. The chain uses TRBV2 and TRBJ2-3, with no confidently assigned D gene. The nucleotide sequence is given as TGTGCCAGCCGGGCAGATACGCAGTATTTT. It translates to CASRADTQYF.